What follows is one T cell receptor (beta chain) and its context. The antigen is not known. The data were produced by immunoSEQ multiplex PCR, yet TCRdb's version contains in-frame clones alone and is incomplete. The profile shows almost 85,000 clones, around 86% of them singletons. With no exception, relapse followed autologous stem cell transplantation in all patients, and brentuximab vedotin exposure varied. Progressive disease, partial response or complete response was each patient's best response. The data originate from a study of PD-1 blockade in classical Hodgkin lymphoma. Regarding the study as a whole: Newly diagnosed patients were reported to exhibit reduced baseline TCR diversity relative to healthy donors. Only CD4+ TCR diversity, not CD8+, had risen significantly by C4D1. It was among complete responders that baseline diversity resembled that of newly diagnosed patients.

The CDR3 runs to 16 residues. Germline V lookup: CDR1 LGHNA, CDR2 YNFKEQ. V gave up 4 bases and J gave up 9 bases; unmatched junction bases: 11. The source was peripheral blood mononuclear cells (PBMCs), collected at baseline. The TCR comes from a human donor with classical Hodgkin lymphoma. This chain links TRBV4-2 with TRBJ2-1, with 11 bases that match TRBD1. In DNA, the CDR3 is TGTGCCAGCAGCCCCCCCGGGACAGGGGGTAGGAGTGAGCAGTTCTTC. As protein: CASSPPGTGGRSEQFF.